This entry lists 6 T cell receptor beta chains sequenced from one sample in a study of OX40 agonist ivuxolimab in advanced cancers. Only in-frame clones appear in the TCRdb table, and some are missing; sequencing was by immunoSEQ multiplex PCR. The sample has tens of thousands of clones, 65% to 85% seen once. This specimen consisted of CD4+ or CD8+ T cells sorted from blood, obtained in a trial of the OX40 agonist ivuxolimab. These receptors were taken from an adult with an advanced solid tumor such as melanoma, head and neck, liver or kidney cancer.

This chain connects TRBV4-2 to TRBJ1-2; D is perhaps TRBD1 (6 bases). The germline V and J ends were trimmed by 0 bases and 5 bases, with 16 bases remaining between them. From germline, CDR1 is LGHNA and CDR2 YNFKEQ. CDR3 length: 16 amino acids. The CDR3 reads CASSQEGAGDKYGYTF. Here the CDR3 DNA reads TGTGCCAGCAGCCAAGAGGGGGCAGGGGATAAGTATGGCTACACCTTC.

V usage is TRBV2 and J usage is TRBJ2-7; D unclear. Trimming removed 6 bases from V and 3 bases from J, with 9 bases in between. The CDR3 totals 12 residues. Germline V gene lookup returns CDR1 SNHLY and CDR2 FYNNEI. CDR3 in amino acids: CASRPDGYEQYF. In nucleotides, the CDR3 is TGTGCCAGCAGACCCGACGGCTACGAGCAGTACTTC. The full variable domain, its missing parts supplied by reference TRBV2 and TRBJ2-7, is EPEVTQTPSHQVTQMGQEVILRCVPISNHLYFYWYRQILGQKVEFLVSFYNNEISEKSEIFDDQFSVERPDGSNFTLKIRSTKLEDSAMYFCASRPDGYEQYFGPGTRLTVT.

The CDR3 loop reads CASSGFGGNTEAFF. The CDR3 DNA follows: TGTGCCAGCAGCGGATTTGGGGGGAACACTGAAGCTTTCTTT. This chain links TRBV7-2 with TRBJ1-1; a weak D match, TRBD1 (5 bases). Per the germline V gene, CDR1 is SGHTA and CDR2 is FQGNSA. The CDR3 is 14 amino acids. Trimming pared 5 bases from V and 1 base from J, leaving 11 bases between.

The chain combines TRBV9 with TRBJ2-2; weak D call: TRBD2 (5 bases). Trimming took off 0 bases at V and 1 base at J, with 7 bases between the two ends. Germline CDR1 and CDR2: SGDLS and YYNGEE. This CDR3 has 15 residues. For the CDR3, the DNA is TGTGCCAGCAGCGTAGAAGCGGTGAACACCGGGGAGCTGTTTTTT. This sequence encodes CASSVEAVNTGELFF.

The chain links TRBV14 to TRBJ1-1; D unclear. The CDR3 contains 14 residues. The V and J ends lost 3 bases and 5 bases respectively, with 13 bases between them. CDR1 is SGHDN, CDR2 FVKESK, per germline. The CDR3 is CASSHWGRETEAFF. The CDR3, as DNA: TGTGCCAGCAGCCATTGGGGAAGGGAGACTGAAGCTTTCTTT.

The V gene is TRBV6-6, the J gene TRBJ2-3; D may correspond to TRBD1 or TRBD2 (6 bases each). This CDR3 comprises 16 residues. Germline loops: CDR1 MNHNY, CDR2 SVGAGI (reference sequence). Trimming shortened V by 4 bases and J by 2 bases, and 16 bases separated the two germline ends. Here the CDR3 DNA reads TGTGCCAGCAGTTCCTTTATAGGGGGGTTCACAGATACGCAGTATTTT. It encodes CASSSFIGGFTDTQYF.